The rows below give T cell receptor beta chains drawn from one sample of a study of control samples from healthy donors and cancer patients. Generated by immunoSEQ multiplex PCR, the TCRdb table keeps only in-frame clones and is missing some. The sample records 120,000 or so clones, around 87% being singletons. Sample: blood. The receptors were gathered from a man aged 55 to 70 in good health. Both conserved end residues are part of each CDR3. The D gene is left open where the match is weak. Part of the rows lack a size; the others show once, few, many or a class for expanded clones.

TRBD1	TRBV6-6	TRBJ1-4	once	TGTGCCAGCGGATCTTACAGGGGGCTGGCTAATGAAAAACTGTTTTTT	CASGSYRGLANEKLFF
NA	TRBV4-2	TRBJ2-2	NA	TGTGCCAGCAGCCAAGAACGCGGGGGCCGCATTTGGACCGGGGAGCTGTTTTTT	CASSQERGGRIWTGELFF
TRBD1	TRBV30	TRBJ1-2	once	TGTGCCTGGAGTGTACAAACAGGGGCAACGGCTAACTATGGCTACACCTTC	CAWSVQTGATANYGYTF
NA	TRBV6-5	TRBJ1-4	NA	TGTGCCAGCAGTTCTCCCTTGGCGGCGGATAATGAAAAACTGTTTTTT	CASSSPLAADNEKLFF
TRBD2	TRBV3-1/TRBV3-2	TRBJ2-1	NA	TGTGCCAGCAGCCAAGATTCGACTACTAGCGGGGGGGCCTCCAATGAGCAGTTCTTC	CASSQDSTTSGGASNEQFF
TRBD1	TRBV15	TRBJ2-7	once	TGTGCCACCAGCAGAGATAGACAGGGGGAAAACTACGAGCAGTACTTC	CATSRDRQGENYEQYF
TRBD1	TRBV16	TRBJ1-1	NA	TGTGCCAGCAGCCGACTACAGGGGGCCAACACTGAAGCTTTCTTT	CASSRLQGANTEAFF
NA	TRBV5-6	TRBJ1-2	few	TGTGCCAGCAGCTTACTAACTCTTAACTATGGCTACACCTTC	CASSLLTLNYGYTF
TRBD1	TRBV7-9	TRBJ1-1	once	TGTGCCAGCAGCTTAGGACAGGGATATAACACTGAAGCTTTCTTT	CASSLGQGYNTEAFF
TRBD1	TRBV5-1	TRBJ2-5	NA	TGCGCCAGCAGCCAGCCCGGGACAGGAGGGGAGACCCAGTACTTC	CASSQPGTGGETQYF
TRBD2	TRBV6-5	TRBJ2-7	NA	TGTGCCAGCAGCGAGAGCGGGGGGATATACTACGAGCAGTACTTC	CASSESGGIYYEQYF
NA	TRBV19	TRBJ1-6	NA	TGTGCCACTCGCGTGGGGGGCCTTAGTAGTTCACCCCTCCACTTT	CATRVGGLSSSPLHF
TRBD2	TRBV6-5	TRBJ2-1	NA	TGTGCCAGCAGCCGAGCGGGGACCTCCTACAATGAGCAGTTCTTC	CASSRAGTSYNEQFF
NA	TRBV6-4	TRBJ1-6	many	TGTGCCAGCAGGGAAAGGGGGAAGGATTCACCCCTCCACTTT	CASRERGKDSPLHF
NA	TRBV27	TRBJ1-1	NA	TGTGCCAGCAGCTATACCCAAATGACAGCAGAAGCTTTCTTT	CASSYTQMTAEAFF
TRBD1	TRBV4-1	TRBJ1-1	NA	TGCGCCAGCAGCCAAGCACGCCCAGGGACAGGGAACACTGAAGCTTTCTTT	CASSQARPGTGNTEAFF
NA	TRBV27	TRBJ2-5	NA	TGTGCCAGCAGTTCTCCAGGGGTACAAGAGACCCAGTACTTC	CASSSPGVQETQYF
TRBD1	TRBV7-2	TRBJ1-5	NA	TGTGCCAGCAGACTTGGGACAGCTAGCAATCAGCCCCAGCATTTT	CASRLGTASNQPQHF
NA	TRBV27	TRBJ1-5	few	TGTGCCAGCAGCGCGGCCTACAATCAGCCCCAGCATTTT	CASSAAYNQPQHF
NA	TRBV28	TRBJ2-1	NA	TGTGCCAGCAGTTTACCCGGTGAGCAGTTCTTC	CASSLPGEQFF